A single sample is the source of the 7 T cell receptor beta chains below, sequenced in a study of T cell responses to AZD1222 COVID-19 vaccine. Only in-frame clones appear in the TCRdb table, and some are missing; sequencing was by immunoSEQ multiplex PCR. Of some 92,000 clones in the sample, 91% were seen once. The sample was peripheral blood, taken on day 0 of AZD1222 vaccination. Receptors originate from an adult in good health.

This clone showed up just once. The rearrangement links TRBV18 to TRBJ1-2; D not certain. Deletions cut 5 bases from V and 0 bases from J, with 7 bases between. The CDR3 length is 13 residues. The germline gives CDR1 KGHSH, CDR2 LQKENI. The CDR3 is CASSLRANYGYTF. The CDR3 nucleotides read TGTGCCAGCTCATTGCGAGCTAACTATGGCTACACCTTC.

The chain couples TRBV7-9 to TRBJ2-7, with D hard to call. The germline gives CDR1 SEHNR, CDR2 FQNEAQ (reference sequence). The CDR3 runs 12 residues. V shed 2 bases and J shed 0 bases, with 2 bases lying between them. CDR3 loop: CASSLSSYEQYF. The CDR3 DNA sequence: TGTGCCAGCAGCTTAAGCTCCTACGAGCAGTACTTC.

V usage is TRBV5-6 and J usage is TRBJ1-4, with 10 nucleotides matching TRBD1. The CDR3 has 15 residues. Trimming removed 3 bases from V and 7 bases from J; junction bases left unmatched: 6. Germline CDR1 SGHDT, CDR2 YYEEEE. The CDR3 DNA follows: TGTGCCAGCAGCTACGGGACAGGGGTCGGTGAAAAACTGTTTTTT. Its translation: CASSYGTGVGEKLFF. Combining the CDR3 with reference TRBV5-6 and TRBJ1-4 gives the whole variable domain DAGVTQSPTHLIKTRGQQVTLRCSPKSGHDTVSWYQQALGQGPQFIFQYYEEEERQRGNFPDRFSGHQFPNYSSELNVNALLLGDSALYLCASSYGTGVGEKLFFGSGTQLSVL.

V gene TRBV11-2 combines with J gene TRBJ1-4; D remains unclear. CDR1 and CDR2 from the germline V gene are SGHAT and FQNNGV. Trimming shortened V by 0 bases and J by 4 bases, and 9 bases separated the two germline ends. CDR3 size: 15 residues. The chain's CDR3 is CASSLESLRNEKLFF. DNA of the CDR3: TGTGCCAGCAGCTTAGAGAGTCTCCGTAATGAAAAACTGTTTTTT.

The CDR3 DNA follows: TGTGCCAGCAGTTTATGGGACAGGACGAATCAGCCCCAGCATTTT. It translates to CASSLWDRTNQPQHF. This chain joins TRBV28 and TRBJ1-5; 7 positions match TRBD1. Germline CDR1 reads MDHEN; CDR2 reads SYDVKM. This CDR3 spans 15 amino acids. With 0 bases clipped from V and 4 bases from J, the junction kept 3 bases outside the gene matches.

The chain recombines TRBV24-1 with TRBJ2-1, with TRBD2 matching 13 bases. CDR3 size: 16 residues. Germline assignment: CDR1 KGHDR and CDR2 SFDVKD. V dropped 2 bases and J dropped 9; count of bases not matched to a gene: 6. The DNA of the CDR3 is TGTGCCACCAGTGATTCCACTAGCGGGGGGGCTGGTGAGCAGTTCTTC. Translation gives CATSDSTSGGAGEQFF.

This clone appeared a single time. The rearrangement uses TRBV27 and TRBJ1-3; D remains ambiguous. CDR1 is MNHEY, CDR2 SMNVEV, per germline (reference sequence). Trimming pared 2 bases from V and 8 bases from J, leaving 4 bases between. This CDR3 has 11 residues. The CDR3 nucleotides read TGTGCCAGCAGTTTACTGTACACCATATATTTT. It translates to CASSLLYTIYF.